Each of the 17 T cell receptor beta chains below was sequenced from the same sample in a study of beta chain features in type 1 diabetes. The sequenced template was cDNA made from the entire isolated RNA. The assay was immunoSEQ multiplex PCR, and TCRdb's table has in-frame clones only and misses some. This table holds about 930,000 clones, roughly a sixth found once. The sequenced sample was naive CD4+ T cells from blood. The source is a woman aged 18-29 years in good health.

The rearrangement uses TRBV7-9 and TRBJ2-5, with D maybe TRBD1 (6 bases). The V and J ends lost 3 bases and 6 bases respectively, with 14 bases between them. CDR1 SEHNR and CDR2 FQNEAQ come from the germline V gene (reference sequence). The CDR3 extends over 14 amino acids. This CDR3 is CASSLDGGAKTQYF. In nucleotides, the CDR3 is TGTGCCAGCAGCTTGGATGGGGGCGCGAAGACCCAGTACTTC.

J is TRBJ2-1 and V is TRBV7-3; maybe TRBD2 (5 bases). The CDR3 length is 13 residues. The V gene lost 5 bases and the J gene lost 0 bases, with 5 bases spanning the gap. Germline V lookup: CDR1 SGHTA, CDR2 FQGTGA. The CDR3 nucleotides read TGTGCCAGCAGCGGGAGCTCCTACAATGAGCAGTTCTTC. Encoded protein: CASSGSSYNEQFF.

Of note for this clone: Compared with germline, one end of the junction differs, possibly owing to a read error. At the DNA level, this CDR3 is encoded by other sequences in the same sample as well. CDR3 residues: CASGLGQTFHNEQFF. CDR3 DNA: TGTGCTAGTGGTTTGGGGCAGACTTTCCACAATGAACAGTTCTTC. The rearrangement links TRBV12-5 to TRBJ2-1, with D unclear. The germline gives CDR1 LGHNT, CDR2 FRNRAP. The CDR3 loop spans 15 amino acids.

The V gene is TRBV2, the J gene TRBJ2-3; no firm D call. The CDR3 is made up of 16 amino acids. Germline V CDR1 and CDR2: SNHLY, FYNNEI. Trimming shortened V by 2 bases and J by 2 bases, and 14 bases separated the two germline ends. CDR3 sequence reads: CASSEQPDPYTDTQYF. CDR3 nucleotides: TGTGCCAGCAGTGAACAGCCAGACCCTTACACAGATACGCAGTATTTT.

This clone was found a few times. DNA of the CDR3: TGTGCCAGCAGCGTAAGGGCTGAAGCGTCGGACGAGCAGTACTTC. Protein sequence: CASSVRAEASDEQYF. The chain combines TRBV9 with TRBJ2-5; D gene ambiguous. The J call may be faulty, since TRBJ2-7 better matches the DNA end. CDR1 is SGDLS, CDR2 YYNGEE, per germline. CDR3 length equals 15 residues.

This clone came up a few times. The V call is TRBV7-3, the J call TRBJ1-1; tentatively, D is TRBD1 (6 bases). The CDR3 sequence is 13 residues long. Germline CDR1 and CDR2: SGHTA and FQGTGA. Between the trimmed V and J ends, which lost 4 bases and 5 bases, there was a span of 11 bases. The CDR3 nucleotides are TGTGCCAGCAGCTCCTCAGGGGATACTGAAGCTTTCTTT. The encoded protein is CASSSSGDTEAFF.

CDR3 nucleotide sequence: TGTGCCAGACCACAGGGATTCTACGAGCAGTACTTC. Translated, it gives CARPQGFYEQYF. The V and J genes are TRBV6-6 and TRBJ2-7; perhaps TRBD1 as D (6 bases). Between the trimmed V and J ends, which lost 9 bases and 3 bases, there was a span of 12 bases. CDR3 length: 12 residues. Germline assignment: CDR1 MNHNY and CDR2 SVGAGI (reference sequence).

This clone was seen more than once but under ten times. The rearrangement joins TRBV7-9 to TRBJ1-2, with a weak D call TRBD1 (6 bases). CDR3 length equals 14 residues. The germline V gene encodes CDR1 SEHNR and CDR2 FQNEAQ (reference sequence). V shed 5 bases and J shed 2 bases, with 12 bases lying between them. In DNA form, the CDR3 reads TGTGCCAGCAGCCCGAAAGGGGGGAACTATGGCTACACCTTC. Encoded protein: CASSPKGGNYGYTF.

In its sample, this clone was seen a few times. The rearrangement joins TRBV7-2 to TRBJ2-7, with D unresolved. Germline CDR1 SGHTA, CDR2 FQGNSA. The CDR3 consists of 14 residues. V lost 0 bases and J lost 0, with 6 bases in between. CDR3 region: CASSLAPSSYEQYF. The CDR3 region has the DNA TGTGCCAGCAGCTTAGCACCGAGCTCCTACGAGCAGTACTTC.

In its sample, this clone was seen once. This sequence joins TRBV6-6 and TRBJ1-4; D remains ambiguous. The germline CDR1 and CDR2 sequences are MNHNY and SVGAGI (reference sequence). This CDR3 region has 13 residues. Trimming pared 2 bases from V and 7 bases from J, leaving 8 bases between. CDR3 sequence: CASSYNGPEKLFF. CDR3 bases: TGTGCCAGCAGTTACAATGGTCCTGAAAAACTGTTTTTT.

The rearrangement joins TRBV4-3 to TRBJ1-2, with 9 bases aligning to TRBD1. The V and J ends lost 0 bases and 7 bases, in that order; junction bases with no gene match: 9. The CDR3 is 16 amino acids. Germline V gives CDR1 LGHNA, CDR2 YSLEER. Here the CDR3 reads CASSQDHRGLNRGYTF. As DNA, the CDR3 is TGCGCCAGCAGCCAAGATCACAGGGGGCTTAATCGTGGCTACACCTTC.

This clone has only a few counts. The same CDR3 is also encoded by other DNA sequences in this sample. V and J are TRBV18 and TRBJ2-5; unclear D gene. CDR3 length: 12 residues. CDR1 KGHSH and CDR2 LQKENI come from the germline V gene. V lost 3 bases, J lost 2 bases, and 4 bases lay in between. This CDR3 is CASSPLQETQYF. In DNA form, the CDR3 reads TGTGCCAGCTCACCCCTACAAGAGACCCAGTACTTC.

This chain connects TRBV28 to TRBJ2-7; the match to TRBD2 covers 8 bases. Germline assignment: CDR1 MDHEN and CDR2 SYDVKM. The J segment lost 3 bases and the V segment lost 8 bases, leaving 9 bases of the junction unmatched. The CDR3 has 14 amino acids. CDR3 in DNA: TGTGCCAGCCGGGATAGCGGGAACTTCTACGAGCAGTACTTC. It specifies CASRDSGNFYEQYF. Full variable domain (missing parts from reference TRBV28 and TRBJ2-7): DVKVTQSSRYLVKRTGEKVFLECVQDMDHENMFWYRQDPGLGLRLIYFSYDVKMKEKGDIPEGYSVSREKKERFSLILESASTNQTSMYLCASRDSGNFYEQYFGPGTRLTVT.

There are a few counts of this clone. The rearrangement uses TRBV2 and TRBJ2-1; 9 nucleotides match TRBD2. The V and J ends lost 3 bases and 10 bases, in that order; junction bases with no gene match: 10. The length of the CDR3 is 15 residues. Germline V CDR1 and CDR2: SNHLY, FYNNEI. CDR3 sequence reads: CASSDRREGRGEQFF. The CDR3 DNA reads TGTGCCAGCAGTGATAGGCGGGAGGGCCGCGGGGAGCAGTTCTTC.

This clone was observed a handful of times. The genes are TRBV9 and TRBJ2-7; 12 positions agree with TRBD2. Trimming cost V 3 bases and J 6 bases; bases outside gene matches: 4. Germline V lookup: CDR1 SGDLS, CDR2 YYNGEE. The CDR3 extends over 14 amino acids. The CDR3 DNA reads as TGTGCCAGCAGCGCATCTAGCGGGAGGGGCGAGCAGTACTTC. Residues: CASSASSGRGEQYF.

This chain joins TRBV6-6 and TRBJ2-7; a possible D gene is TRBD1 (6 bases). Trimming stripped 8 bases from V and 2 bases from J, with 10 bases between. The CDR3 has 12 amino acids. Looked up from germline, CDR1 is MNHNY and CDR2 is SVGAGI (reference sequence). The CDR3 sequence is CASAQGAYEQYF. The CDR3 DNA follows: TGTGCCAGCGCACAGGGAGCCTACGAGCAGTACTTC.

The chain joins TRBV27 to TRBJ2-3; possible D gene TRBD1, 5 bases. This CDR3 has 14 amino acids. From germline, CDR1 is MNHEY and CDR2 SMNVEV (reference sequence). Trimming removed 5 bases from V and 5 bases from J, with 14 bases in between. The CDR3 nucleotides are TGTGCCAGCAGTCACGGACACACTGGAGATACGCAGTATTTT. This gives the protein CASSHGHTGDTQYF.